One and the same sample provided the 23 T cell receptor beta chains below, sequenced in a study of T cell responses to AZD1222 COVID-19 vaccine. Only in-frame clones appear in the TCRdb table, and some are missing; sequencing was by immunoSEQ multiplex PCR. The sample has fewer than 30,000 clones, just under 80% seen once; the top ten hold roughly 6%. The sequencing used peripheral blood, collected on day 0 of AZD1222 vaccination. These receptors originate from an adult in good health.

J is TRBJ2-2 and V is TRBV10-3; 15 nucleotides match TRBD2. V lost 10 bases and J lost 4; bases outside the gene matches: 10. The CDR3 runs 17 residues. Germline V gene sequence: CDR1 ENHRY, CDR2 SYGVKD. The CDR3 protein is CATKGTSGRSRTGELFF. The DNA of the CDR3 is TGTGCCACCAAGGGGACTAGCGGGAGGAGCCGCACCGGGGAGCTGTTTTTT.

This sequence joins TRBV7-9 and TRBJ1-1, with D hard to call. This CDR3 has 14 residues. Germline-derived CDR1 and CDR2 are SEHNR and FQNEAQ (reference sequence). The germline V and J ends were trimmed by 5 bases and 6 bases, with 16 bases remaining between them. CDR3 region: CASSPPVRKAEAFF. The CDR3, as DNA: TGTGCCAGCAGCCCTCCGGTCCGGAAGGCTGAAGCTTTCTTT.

The rearrangement uses TRBV5-1 and TRBJ1-1; D might be TRBD1 (5 bases). Germline CDR1 is SGHRS and CDR2 is YFSETQ. V lost 6 bases and J lost 0, with 12 bases in between. This CDR3 is 14 amino acids long. CDR3 region: CASNQGTVNTEAFF. In nucleotides, the CDR3 is TGCGCCAGCAACCAAGGGACCGTGAACACTGAAGCTTTCTTT.

V gene TRBV19 combines with J gene TRBJ2-2, with a tentative D call TRBD1 (5 bases). The CDR3 spans 14 residues. Trimming cost V 7 bases and J 1 base, with 10 bases left between them. Germline V lookup: CDR1 LNHDA, CDR2 SQIVND (reference sequence). CDR3 sequence reads: CASTLDRNTGELFF. CDR3 DNA: TGTGCCAGTACCCTAGACAGGAACACCGGGGAGCTGTTTTTT.

There are a few counts of this clone. The chain employs TRBV7-9 and TRBJ2-3; 15 bases map to TRBD2. Germline assignment: CDR1 SEHNR and CDR2 FQNEAQ (reference sequence). CDR3 length: 15 residues. With 3 bases clipped from V and 6 bases from J, the junction kept 1 base outside the gene matches. DNA of the CDR3: TGTGCCAGCAGCTTGGGGACTAGCGGGAGGGATACGCAGTATTTT. It yields the protein CASSLGTSGRDTQYF. Using reference TRBV7-9 and TRBJ2-3 for the parts outside the CDR3, the full variable domain is DTGVSQNPRHKITKRGQNVTFRCDPISEHNRLYWYRQTLGQGPEFLTYFQNEAQLEKSRLLSDRFSAERPKGSFSTLEIQRTEQGDSAMYLCASSLGTSGRDTQYFGPGTRLTVL.

This chain uses TRBV18 with TRBJ1-4, with TRBD1 identical over 10 bases. Germline CDR1 and CDR2: KGHSH and LQKENI. CDR3 length: 13 amino acids. V lost 7 bases and J lost 11; bases outside the gene matches: 7. CDR3 nucleotides: TGTGCCAGCTACTCCGGGACAGGGGATAAACTGTTTTTT. This translates into CASYSGTGDKLFF.

The sample holds a few counts of this clone. The V and J genes are TRBV3-1 (or the pseudogene TRBV3-2) and TRBJ2-7; 8 bases align to TRBD2. The germline gives CDR1 LGHDT, CDR2 YNNKEL (reference sequence). The CDR3 runs to 15 residues. Losses at the gene ends were 3 bases for V and 0 bases for J; bases not matched to a gene: 4. CDR3 sequence reads: CASSQASGGSYEQYF. For the CDR3, the DNA is TGTGCCAGCAGCCAGGCCAGCGGGGGCTCCTACGAGCAGTACTTC.

The rearrangement joins TRBV2 to TRBJ2-7, with no clear D. V was trimmed by 6 bases and J by 4 bases, leaving 4 bases between them. CDR3 length: 10 residues. The V gene's germline CDR1 is SNHLY and CDR2 FYNNEI. In DNA form, the CDR3 reads TGTGCCAGCAGGATGTACGAGCAGTACGTC. Residues: CASRMYEQYV.

The chain joins TRBV7-9 to TRBJ2-3, with D possibly TRBD2 on 5 matching bases. CDR3 size: 17 residues. V gave up 5 bases and J gave up 2 bases, with 20 bases separating them. Germline loops: CDR1 SEHNR, CDR2 FQNEAQ (reference sequence). CDR3 sequence: CASSRTTWGASTDTQYF. CDR3 bases: TGTGCCAGCAGCCGTACGACGTGGGGAGCTTCCACAGATACGCAGTATTTT.

This clone was observed a handful of times. The J gene is TRBJ2-1, the V gene TRBV9; D gene unclear. The CDR3 loop spans 15 amino acids. Germline CDR1 is SGDLS and CDR2 is YYNGEE. Trimming left V 2 bases short and J 6 bases short, with 15 bases between. In DNA, the CDR3 is TGTGCCAGCAGCGTTCTTCCCTATCCGGCCAATGAGCAGTTCTTC. It specifies CASSVLPYPANEQFF. Looking up the rest from reference TRBV9 and TRBJ2-1 gives the full variable domain: DSGVTQTPKHLITATGQRVTLRCSPRSGDLSVYWYQQSLDQGLQFLIQYYNGEERAKGNILERFSAQQFPDLHSELNLSSLELGDSALYFCASSVLPYPANEQFFGPGTRLTVL.

The rearrangement joins TRBV27 to TRBJ1-6; 7 positions agree with TRBD1. The CDR3 totals 13 residues. Losses at the gene ends were 3 bases for V and 9 bases for J; bases not matched to a gene: 2. Germline V gene sequence: CDR1 MNHEY, CDR2 SMNVEV (reference sequence). CDR3 amino acids: CASSFRQGSPLHF. The CDR3 DNA sequence: TGTGCCAGCAGTTTCAGACAGGGTTCACCCCTCCACTTT.

This chain links TRBV10-1 with TRBJ2-1; 9 nucleotides align to TRBD2. CDR3 length equals 17 residues. Germline lookup yields CDR1 WNHNN and CDR2 SYGVQD (reference sequence). The trim removed 0 bases at V and 3 bases at J, leaving 6 bases unmatched. In DNA, the CDR3 is TGCGCCAGCAGTGAGTCGGCTAGCGGGACCTACTACAATGAGCAGTTCTTC. Amino acid sequence: CASSESASGTYYNEQFF.

V is TRBV30 and J is TRBJ1-1; tentative D call: TRBD1 (5 bases). The CDR3 is made up of 15 amino acids. Germline CDR1 GTSNPN, CDR2 SVGIG (reference sequence). V gave up 8 bases and J gave up 1 base, with 20 bases separating them. CDR3 residues: CAGRLAGRANTEAFF. Here the CDR3 DNA reads TGTGCCGGGCGATTGGCAGGGAGGGCGAACACTGAAGCTTTCTTT.

A single count supports this clone. The rearrangement joins TRBV15 to TRBJ1-2; D is unclear. The V gene's germline CDR1 is LNHNV and CDR2 YYDKDF (reference sequence). The V and J ends lost 3 bases and 2 bases respectively, with 19 bases between them. This CDR3 spans 17 amino acids. CDR3 bases: TGTGCCACCAGCAGTCCCAAGGGTGGTACACTAAACTATGGCTACACCTTC. It translates to CATSSPKGGTLNYGYTF.

The chain has TRBV27 and TRBJ1-5; 7 bases are a match to TRBD1. The CDR3 length is 15 residues. V lost 10 bases, J lost 2 bases, and 11 bases stayed unmatched. Germline V gene lookup returns CDR1 MNHEY and CDR2 SMNVEV (reference sequence). CDR3 amino acids: CATKTGSAGNQPQHF. Here the CDR3 DNA reads TGTGCCACCAAGACAGGGTCAGCGGGCAATCAGCCCCAGCATTTT.

The chain employs TRBV7-8 and TRBJ1-2; D unclear. Germline V gene sequence: CDR1 SGHVS, CDR2 FQNEAQ. The V gene lost 4 bases and the J gene lost 3 bases, with 15 bases spanning the gap. The CDR3 covers 15 residues. This chain's CDR3 is CASSSDQNFYYGYTF. The DNA for the CDR3 is TGTGCCAGCAGCTCAGACCAGAATTTTTACTATGGCTACACCTTC.

The chain couples TRBV7-6 to TRBJ2-5; no clear D. The CDR3 extends over 12 amino acids. Per the germline V gene, CDR1 is SGHVS and CDR2 is FNYEAQ. Trimming took off 5 bases at V and 5 bases at J, with 9 bases between the two ends. CDR3 nucleotide sequence: TGTGCCAGCAGCCCCACCAGGGAGACCCAGTACTTC. Translated: CASSPTRETQYF.

This chain connects TRBV6-2 or TRBV6-3 to TRBJ1-4; the D gene is possibly TRBD1 (5 bases). CDR1 and CDR2 (germline): MNHEY, SVGEGT. CDR3 length: 15 residues. Trimming removed 2 bases from V and 4 bases from J, with 11 bases in between. CDR3 sequence: CASSYEGRRNEKLFF. The CDR3 DNA reads TGTGCCAGCAGTTACGAGGGACGTCGTAATGAAAAACTGTTTTTT.

The chain uses TRBV7-2 and TRBJ1-5; D may be TRBD1 (5 bases). Trimming cost V 1 base and J 12 bases, with 19 bases left between them. The CDR3 spans 15 residues. Germline values: CDR1 SGHTA, CDR2 FQGNSA. The CDR3 here is CASSLDAGQFSSQHF. The CDR3 DNA is TGTGCCAGCAGCTTAGATGCAGGGCAATTCTCCAGCCAGCATTTT.

The rearrangement joins TRBV11-2 to TRBJ2-1; 11 bases agree with TRBD2. The length of the CDR3 is 15 residues. V dropped 4 bases and J dropped 6; count of bases not matched to a gene: 5. CDR1 SGHAT and CDR2 FQNNGV come from the germline V gene. CDR3 in amino acids: CASSSISGGGNEQFF. In nucleotides, the CDR3 is TGTGCCAGCAGCTCCATTAGCGGGGGGGGCAATGAGCAGTTCTTC.

The V call is TRBV7-6, the J call TRBJ1-2, with TRBD1 as a possible D gene (6 bases). CDR1 SGHVS and CDR2 FNYEAQ come from the germline V gene. The V end was cut by 1 base, the J end by 6 bases, with 18 bases between. CDR3 length: 16 residues. The DNA of the CDR3 is TGTGCCAGCAGCTTAGTCCCTTGGGGGGCGGCGAATGGCTACACCTTC. Translated, it gives CASSLVPWGAANGYTF. The full variable domain, rest sourced from reference TRBV7-6 and TRBJ1-2, is GAGVSQSPRYKVTKRGQDVALRCDPISGHVSLYWYRQALGQGPEFLTYFNYEAQQDKSGLPNDRFSAERPEGSISTLTIQRTEQRDSAMYRCASSLVPWGAANGYTFGSGTRLTVV.

The chain recombines TRBV5-1 with TRBJ2-7, with TRBD1 as a possible D gene (5 bases). Trimming left V 0 bases short and J 4 bases short, with 8 bases between. The CDR3 has 13 amino acids. Germline lookup yields CDR1 SGHRS and CDR2 YFSETQ. CDR3 residues: CASSLEAGYEQYF. CDR3 DNA sequence: TGCGCCAGCAGCTTGGAGGCAGGGTACGAGCAGTACTTC.

This chain joins TRBV14 and TRBJ2-5; TRBD2 matches 8 bases. Trimming at V came to 1 base and at J to 0 bases, leaving 4 bases not matched to a gene. The CDR3 covers 16 residues. CDR1 is SGHDN and CDR2 is FVKESK in the germline V gene. The CDR3 DNA sequence: TGTGCCAGCAGCCAAGGGACTAGCCAGTACCAAGAGACCCAGTACTTC. Translating gives CASSQGTSQYQETQYF.